These 4 T cell receptor beta chains originate from one sample sequenced in a study of blood T cell repertoires in COVID-19. Sequenced by immunoSEQ multiplex PCR; TCRdb stores in-frame clones only, minus some. The data contain tens of thousands of clones, 82% of them singletons. The sequenced sample was peripheral blood. The receptors were sampled from a man aged 80 or over with active or convalescent COVID-19.

This clone has a single count. V gene TRBV6-5 combines with J gene TRBJ2-3; D may be TRBD2 (7 bases). V lost 2 bases and J 4 bases, leaving 10 bases between the germline ends. The CDR3 is made up of 14 amino acids. Germline V gene lookup returns CDR1 MNHEY and CDR2 SVGAGI. This CDR3 is CASSYRGGPDTQYF. CDR3 nucleotides: TGTGCCAGCAGTTACCGCGGGGGCCCAGATACGCAGTATTTT.

This clone was seen a few times. The chain links TRBV6-5 to TRBJ2-6; unclear D gene. Germline lookup yields CDR1 MNHEY and CDR2 SVGAGI. V lost 6 bases and J lost 0, with 9 bases in between. The CDR3 has 15 amino acids. The DNA for the CDR3 is TGTGCCAGCAGCTCAACAGACTCTGGGGCCAACGTCCTGACTTTC. The encoded protein is CASSSTDSGANVLTF.

The CDR3, as DNA: TGTGCCACCAGCAGAGGCGGGACAGGGGGCGCCGGTTATGGCTACACCTTC. Translating gives CATSRGGTGGAGYGYTF. The V gene is TRBV15, the J gene TRBJ1-2, with 12 bases aligning to TRBD1. The CDR3 has 17 amino acids. With 1 base clipped from V and 5 bases from J, the junction kept 8 bases outside the gene matches. Germline V gene data show CDR1 as LNHNV and CDR2 as YYDKDF (reference sequence).

The chain joins TRBV4-1 to TRBJ2-5, with 7 bases that match TRBD1. Germline loops: CDR1 MGHRA, CDR2 YSYEKL. With V trimmed by 2 bases and J by 4 bases, 4 bases remained unmatched. The CDR3 runs 14 residues. The CDR3 spells CASSQSGTAETQYF. The CDR3 DNA sequence: TGCGCCAGCAGCCAATCAGGGACAGCAGAGACCCAGTACTTC.